The 8 T cell receptor beta chains below were found in one sample sequenced in a study of T-cell memory formation after mild COVID-19. TCRdb independently ran MiXCR on the 5' RACE reads; one entry per CDR3 protein. The data show about 560,000 distinct CDR3 sequences, approximately 21% seen once. Sample: PBMCs or a T cell subset sorted from them (not recorded which). The receptors come from an adult woman who had mild COVID-19 (a few samples of this study predate the infection). Cell type and time point are not known.

Only a few counts were recorded for this clonotype. V is TRBV16 and J is TRBJ1-5; D is possibly TRBD1 (5 bases). The CDR3 loop spans 16 amino acids. In germline, CDR1 is KGHSY, CDR2 FQNENV. The V and J ends lost 0 bases and 4 bases respectively, with 13 bases between them. CDR3 protein: CASSQSGGSWNQPQHF. CDR3 sequence (DNA): TGTGCCAGCAGCCAATCGGGGGGATCTTGGAATCAGCCCCAGCATTTT.

This clonotype turned up a few times. The chain recombines TRBV5-1 with TRBJ2-1; D may correspond to TRBD1 or TRBD2 (5 bases each). The CDR3 spans 14 residues. The V and J ends lost 2 bases and 10 bases respectively, with 16 bases between them. Germline CDR1 is SGHRS and CDR2 is YFSETQ. CDR3 in DNA: TGCGCCAGCAGCTTAACCGGGGCCCAGGAGGAGCAGTTCTTC. Translating gives CASSLTGAQEEQFF. The full variable domain, rest sourced from reference TRBV5-1 and TRBJ2-1, is KAGVTQTPRYLIKTRGQQVTLSCSPISGHRSVSWYQQTPGQGLQFLFEYFSETQRNKGNFPGRFSGRQFSNSRSEMNVSTLELGDSALYLCASSLTGAQEEQFFGPGTRLTVL.

The V and J genes are TRBV6-6 and TRBJ2-2; TRBD1 is a possible D gene (6 bases). Germline V gene data show CDR1 as MNHNY and CDR2 as SVGAGI (reference sequence). This CDR3 comprises 17 residues. The V end lost 6 bases, the J end lost 1 base, and 18 bases lay between the germline ends. In DNA, the CDR3 is TGTGCCAGCAGCCCTCCCGCCACAGGGAAGAACACCGGGGAGCTGTTTTTT. This sequence encodes CASSPPATGKNTGELFF.

This chain links TRBV15 with TRBJ2-5, with no clear D. V lost 0 bases, J lost 2 bases, and 7 bases lay in between. The length of the CDR3 is 14 residues. Germline-derived CDR1 and CDR2 are LNHNV and YYDKDF (reference sequence). CDR3 amino acids: CATSRDWQQETQYF. The CDR3 nucleotides read TGTGCCACCAGCAGAGATTGGCAGCAAGAGACCCAGTACTTC. The full variable domain, its missing parts supplied by reference TRBV15 and TRBJ2-5, is DAMVIQNPRYQVTQFGKPVTLSCSQTLNHNVMYWYQQKSSQAPKLLFHYYDKDFNNEADTPDNFQSRRPNTSFCFLDIRSPGLGDTAMYLCATSRDWQQETQYFGPGTRLLVL.

V usage is TRBV4-3 and J usage is TRBJ2-3; D might be TRBD2 (6 bases). Per germline, CDR1 LGHNA and CDR2 YSLEER. The CDR3 runs 16 residues. The V end lost 0 bases, the J end lost 3 bases, and 13 bases lay between the germline ends. This CDR3 is CASSQERGVGTDTQYF. CDR3 nucleotides: TGCGCCAGCAGCCAAGAACGCGGGGTTGGGACAGATACGCAGTATTTT.

This clonotype was picked up a small number of times. The chain recombines TRBV27 with TRBJ2-4; weak D call: TRBD2 (7 bases). Germline loops: CDR1 MNHEY, CDR2 SMNVEV (reference sequence). V gave up 8 bases and J gave up 1 base, with 12 bases separating them. This CDR3 region has 14 residues. As DNA, the CDR3 is TGTGCCAGCGGGGGGGCCATCGCCAAAAACATTCAGTACTTC. Residues: CASGGAIAKNIQYF.

This clonotype was detected only a few times. The rearrangement links TRBV6-2 or TRBV6-3 to TRBJ1-1, with 7 positions matching TRBD1. The V gene's germline CDR1 is MNHEY and CDR2 SVGEGT. V was pared by 8 bases and J by 6 bases, with 12 bases of the junction left unmatched. This CDR3 is built from 14 residues. The CDR3 nucleotides are TGTGCCAGCGGGTCTCCTGGACAGGTTCCTGAAGCTTTCTTT. Protein sequence: CASGSPGQVPEAFF.

The chain links TRBV5-4 to TRBJ2-6; the D gene is possibly TRBD1 (5 bases). V lost 1 base, J lost 3 bases, and 11 bases lay in between. The germline CDR1 and CDR2 sequences are SGHNT and YYREEE (reference sequence). The CDR3 has 16 amino acids. CDR3 DNA sequence: TGTGCCAGCAGCTTGCAGGGATTAGTTGGGGCCAACGTCCTGACTTTC. This gives the protein CASSLQGLVGANVLTF. Combining the CDR3 with reference TRBV5-4 and TRBJ2-6 gives the whole variable domain ETGVTQSPTHLIKTRGQQVTLRCSSQSGHNTVSWYQQALGQGPQFIFQYYREEENGRGNFPPRFSGLQFPNYSSELNVNALELDDSALYLCASSLQGLVGANVLTFGAGSRLTVL.